Shown below are 19 T cell receptor beta chains from a single sample sequenced in a study of shared clonotypes between healthy human individuals. Generated by immunoSEQ multiplex PCR, the TCRdb table keeps only in-frame clones and is missing some. The table has about 2.3 million clones, around 93% seen once; the top ten hold around 0.35%. Input material: naive CD4+ T cells from PBMCs. Subset denoted: CD45RA+ positively selected. The receptors derive from a young man in good health. Some clones in this sample may be carry-over from other donors' samples.

This clone was counted a few times. CDR3 in DNA: TGTGCCAGCAGCCCTCAAGTCCATTATGGCTACACCTTC. It encodes CASSPQVHYGYTF. The chain joins TRBV14 to TRBJ1-2, with no clear D. The CDR3 totals 13 residues. V was clipped by 4 bases and J by 5 bases, with 11 bases between them. The germline gives CDR1 SGHDN, CDR2 FVKESK.

The chain is built from TRBV2 and TRBJ2-7, with D possibly matching TRBD1 (5 bases). V was clipped by 6 bases and J by 3 bases, with 9 bases between them. This CDR3 spans 12 amino acids. Germline lookup yields CDR1 SNHLY and CDR2 FYNNEI. CDR3 region: CASRPDSYEQYF. CDR3 DNA sequence: TGTGCCAGCAGACCAGACAGCTACGAGCAGTACTTC.

The genes are TRBV4-1 and TRBJ2-1; 12 nucleotides align to TRBD2. With 4 bases clipped from V and 4 bases from J, the junction kept 2 bases outside the gene matches. Germline V lookup: CDR1 MGHRA, CDR2 YSYEKL. CDR3 length: 15 residues. CDR3 sequence reads: CASSLGLAGYNEQFF. Written as DNA, the CDR3 is TGCGCCAGCAGCCTGGGACTAGCGGGTTACAATGAGCAGTTCTTC.

The rearrangement links TRBV18 to TRBJ1-3; no firm D call. This CDR3 comprises 15 residues. Looked up from germline, CDR1 is KGHSH and CDR2 is LQKENI. V was clipped by 6 bases and J by 1 base, with 13 bases between them. This chain's CDR3 is CASSPTPPSGNTIYF. CDR3 DNA: TGTGCCAGCTCGCCGACCCCGCCTTCTGGAAACACCATATATTTT. Looking up the rest from reference TRBV18 and TRBJ1-3 gives the full variable domain: NAGVMQNPRHLVRRRGQEARLRCSPMKGHSHVYWYRQLPEEGLKFMVYLQKENIIDESGMPKERFSAEFPKEGPSILRIQQVVRGDSAAYFCASSPTPPSGNTIYFGEGSWLTVV.

The genes are TRBV7-6 and TRBJ2-5; no firm D call. CDR3 length equals 11 residues. Germline V gene lookup returns CDR1 SGHVS and CDR2 FNYEAQ. V was clipped by 5 bases and J by 5 bases, with 6 bases between them. CDR3 loop: CASSPRETQYF. As DNA, the CDR3 is TGTGCCAGCAGCCCCCGGGAGACCCAGTACTTC.

The chain is built from TRBV5-1 and TRBJ1-6; D is uncertain. Trimming removed 0 bases at V and 0 bases at J, with 7 bases between. From germline, CDR1 is SGHRS and CDR2 YFSETQ. The CDR3 spans 16 residues. The CDR3, as DNA: TGCGCCAGCAGCTTGGATTCTAGCTCCTATAATTCACCCCTCCACTTT. It codes for CASSLDSSSYNSPLHF. The variable domain in full, completed from reference TRBV5-1 and TRBJ1-6, reads KAGVTQTPRYLIKTRGQQVTLSCSPISGHRSVSWYQQTPGQGLQFLFEYFSETQRNKGNFPGRFSGRQFSNSRSEMNVSTLELGDSALYLCASSLDSSSYNSPLHFGNGTRLTVT.

This sequence joins TRBV7-2 and TRBJ1-5; tentatively, D is TRBD1 (6 bases). The germline CDR1 and CDR2 sequences are SGHTA and FQGNSA. Trimming cost V 4 bases and J 7 bases, with 11 bases left between them. This CDR3 has 13 amino acids. CDR3 DNA sequence: TGTGCCAGCAGCTCCAACAGGGAACAGCCCCAGCATTTT. Protein product: CASSSNREQPQHF.

The sample holds a few counts of this clone. This sequence joins TRBV5-4 and TRBJ2-7, with a possible D match to TRBD1 (6 bases). This CDR3 has 13 amino acids. V was shortened by 5 bases and J by 2 bases, with 11 bases between the two germline ends. The germline CDR1 and CDR2 sequences are SGHNT and YYREEE (reference sequence). The CDR3 bases are TGTGCCAGCAGGCTACAGGGAGCCTACGAGCAGTACTTC. It encodes CASRLQGAYEQYF. Based on the CDR3 plus reference TRBV5-4 and TRBJ2-7, the full variable domain is ETGVTQSPTHLIKTRGQQVTLRCSSQSGHNTVSWYQQALGQGPQFIFQYYREEENGRGNFPPRFSGLQFPNYSSELNVNALELDDSALYLCASRLQGAYEQYFGPGTRLTVT.

The chain combines TRBV19 with TRBJ1-4; D remains ambiguous. This CDR3 has 17 residues. Per the germline V gene, CDR1 is LNHDA and CDR2 is SQIVND (reference sequence). Trimming cost V 5 bases and J 0 bases, with 16 bases left between them. The CDR3 bases are TGTGCCAGTAGTCGAGGTTCCGTCGTTGCAACTAATGAAAAACTGTTTTTT. This translates into CASSRGSVVATNEKLFF.

The V call is TRBV28, the J call TRBJ1-1; D not resolved. The CDR3 extends over 12 amino acids. The germline V gene encodes CDR1 MDHEN and CDR2 SYDVKM. CDR3 in DNA: TGTGCGGGCGGGAGAATGAACACTGAAGCTTTCTTT. Translation: CAGGRMNTEAFF.

The rearrangement joins TRBV6-6 to TRBJ1-6; D unresolved. The CDR3 runs to 14 residues. Germline loops: CDR1 MNHNY, CDR2 SVGAGI (reference sequence). The germline V and J ends were trimmed by 6 bases and 5 bases, with 11 bases remaining between them. The CDR3 DNA reads as TGTGCCAGCAGGGGAAGGGTGGATAATTCACCCCTCCACTTT. It is translated as CASRGRVDNSPLHF.

The V call is TRBV27, the J call TRBJ2-3; 12 positions agree with TRBD2. The junction had 10 bases not matched to a gene; V was cut back by 5 bases and J by 4 bases. CDR1 is MNHEY, CDR2 SMNVEV, per germline (reference sequence). This CDR3 comprises 17 residues. As DNA, the CDR3 is TGTGCCAGCAGTCCATGGGTCCTAGCGGGAGGGCCAGATACGCAGTATTTT. Its protein is CASSPWVLAGGPDTQYF.

CDR3 residues: CASSLLSGANVLTF. CDR3 DNA sequence: TGTGCCAGCAGTCTCCTCTCTGGGGCCAACGTCCTGACTTTC. This rearrangement joins TRBV5-6 to TRBJ2-6; D unresolved. CDR1 and CDR2 (germline): SGHDT, YYEEEE. V lost 5 bases and J lost 0, with 6 bases in between. The CDR3 spans 14 residues.

Here the CDR3 reads CASMASSDTQYF. DNA of the CDR3: TGTGCCAGCATGGCCAGCTCGGATACGCAGTATTTT. The chain links TRBV28 to TRBJ2-3; D not certain. This CDR3 region has 12 residues. Germline V lookup: CDR1 MDHEN, CDR2 SYDVKM. V was cut by 7 bases and J by 6 bases, with 11 bases left in between.

V usage is TRBV5-1 and J usage is TRBJ2-7; TRBD2 matches at 10 bases. The CDR3 is 14 residues long. The J segment lost 5 bases and the V segment lost 5 bases, leaving 7 bases of the junction unmatched. Per germline, CDR1 SGHRS and CDR2 YFSETQ. Written as DNA, the CDR3 is TGCGCCAGCAGTCTAGCGGGAGTTAGTAACGAGCAGTACTTC. The encoded protein is CASSLAGVSNEQYF.

The chain links TRBV6-4 to TRBJ2-2; 13 bases fit TRBD2. Trimming removed 5 bases from V and 4 bases from J; junction bases left unmatched: 1. Germline loops: CDR1 MRHNA, CDR2 SNTAGT. The CDR3 extends over 15 amino acids. The DNA of the CDR3 is TGTGCCAGCAGTTGGACTAGCGGGAGCACCGGGGAGCTGTTTTTT. Amino acid sequence: CASSWTSGSTGELFF.

This chain connects TRBV11-2 to TRBJ1-1, with 9 nucleotides matching TRBD1. J was trimmed by 6 bases and V by 4 bases; bases with no gene match: 12. The CDR3 contains 16 residues. The germline V gene encodes CDR1 SGHAT and CDR2 FQNNGV. The CDR3 sequence is CASSYTDRGNYAEAFF. The CDR3 nucleotides read TGTGCCAGCAGCTACACGGACAGGGGTAATTACGCTGAAGCTTTCTTT.

The chain couples TRBV28 to TRBJ2-7; tentatively, D is TRBD1 (7 bases). In germline, CDR1 is MDHEN, CDR2 SYDVKM. V was cut by 4 bases and J by 3 bases, with 19 bases left in between. There are 16 residues in the CDR3. CDR3 DNA: TGTGCCAGCAGTTCCGAGGGACAGACTAGTGGCTACGAGCAGTACTTC. Amino acids: CASSSEGQTSGYEQYF.

The chain combines TRBV7-2 with TRBJ2-1; possibly TRBD1 for D (6 bases). Trimming shortened V by 0 bases and J by 10 bases, and 16 bases separated the two germline ends. This CDR3 contains 15 residues. Germline loops: CDR1 SGHTA, CDR2 FQGNSA. The chain's CDR3 is CASSLAGATGSEQFF. DNA of the CDR3: TGTGCCAGCAGCTTAGCCGGCGCAACAGGGAGCGAGCAGTTCTTC.